The 27 T cell receptor beta chains below all came from one sample that was sequenced in a study of identical twins. TCRdb redid the calling of the 5' RACE reads with MiXCR, one entry per CDR3 protein. Here the sample spans approximately 1.8 million distinct CDR3 sequences, less than 35% being singletons. The material sequenced was cord blood. These receptors came from a newborn girl in good health.

The rearrangement joins TRBV7-2 to TRBJ1-1; D is uncertain. The CDR3 length is 13 residues. With 7 bases removed from V and 1 base from J, the gap between germline ends came to 10 bases. The germline gives CDR1 SGHTA, CDR2 FQGNSA. The CDR3, as DNA: TGTGCCAGCAAAATCCCAGGGAACACTGAAGCTTTCTTT. Its translation: CASKIPGNTEAFF.

This clonotype was seen a few times. The chain combines TRBV20-1 with TRBJ2-1; the D is unclear. CDR1 DFQATT and CDR2 SNEGSKA come from the germline V gene (reference sequence). The CDR3 is 12 amino acids. Trimming shortened V by 6 bases and J by 11 bases, and 17 bases separated the two germline ends. The DNA of the CDR3 is TGCAGTGCGAACCCGCCCGTTTCGAAGCAGTTCTTC. Its protein product is CSANPPVSKQFF.

As to this clonotype: The junction shows a germline mismatch at one end, possibly a read error. The rearrangement uses TRBV6-6 and TRBJ1-5; 7 bases match TRBD1. The CDR3 sequence is 17 residues long. The germline CDR1 and CDR2 sequences are MNHNY and SVGAGI (reference sequence). The CDR3 DNA follows: TGTGCCAGCAGTTCCCGACAGGGAGGAGGGAGCAATCAGTCCCAGCATTTT. Its protein is CASSSRQGGGSNQSQHF.

This clonotype was counted only a few times. This sequence joins TRBV6-1 and TRBJ1-2; D perhaps matches TRBD1 (5 bases). The ends were cut back, 7 bases at V and 2 bases at J, with 11 bases in the middle. The CDR3 is 13 amino acids. The germline gives CDR1 MNHNS, CDR2 SASEGT. CDR3 sequence reads: CASTEWGNYGYTF. The CDR3 DNA follows: TGTGCCAGCACCGAATGGGGGAACTATGGCTACACCTTC.

The rearrangement links TRBV28 to TRBJ2-1, with D unclear. The CDR3 has 16 amino acids. V lost 3 bases to trimming and J lost 0 bases, with 12 bases between them. Germline V gene sequence: CDR1 MDHEN, CDR2 SYDVKM. CDR3 nucleotides: TGTGCCAGCAGTTTCCCTCCGTCAGGCTCCTACAATGAGCAGTTCTTC. This gives the protein CASSFPPSGSYNEQFF.

There are many counts of this clonotype. The chain couples TRBV20-1 to TRBJ2-1; D is perhaps TRBD2 (6 bases). Per the germline V gene, CDR1 is DFQATT and CDR2 is SNEGSKA (reference sequence). The CDR3 is made up of 10 amino acids. The V end lost 3 bases, the J end lost 9 bases, and 6 bases lay between the germline ends. This CDR3 reads CSASGSEQFF. The CDR3 DNA follows: TGCAGTGCTAGCGGGAGTGAGCAGTTCTTC.

This clonotype was found a few times. The V and J genes are TRBV4-2 and TRBJ1-6, with 10 bases aligning to TRBD1. This CDR3 spans 16 amino acids. The germline gives CDR1 LGHNA, CDR2 YNFKEQ. The V gene end was trimmed by 4 bases and the J gene end by 5 bases; junction bases not matched to a gene: 5. DNA for the CDR3: TGTGCCAGCAGCCTAGGACAGGGGGATCATAATTCACCCCTCCACTTT. It codes for CASSLGQGDHNSPLHF.

The chain uses TRBV4-1 and TRBJ2-1; D not certain. CDR1 and CDR2 (germline): MGHRA, YSYEKL. The length of the CDR3 is 15 residues. V was cut by 2 bases and J by 0 bases, with 8 bases left in between. In DNA, the CDR3 is TGCGCCAGCAGCCAACCGTTCCCCTCCTACAATGAGCAGTTCTTC. Its protein is CASSQPFPSYNEQFF.

The chain couples TRBV7-2 to TRBJ2-5; D assignment may be TRBD1 or TRBD2 (5 bases each). In germline, CDR1 is SGHTA, CDR2 FQGNSA. V was clipped by 3 bases and J by 5 bases, with 16 bases between them. The CDR3 covers 15 residues. The chain's CDR3 is CASSFPGQSAETQYF. CDR3 nucleotides: TGTGCCAGCAGCTTCCCGGGGCAGTCGGCGGAGACCCAGTACTTC.

The genes are TRBV9 and TRBJ2-7; 7 nucleotides match TRBD2. V was pared by 0 bases and J by 0 bases, with 6 bases of the junction left unmatched. Germline lookup yields CDR1 SGDLS and CDR2 YYNGEE. This CDR3 has 16 amino acids. CDR3 nucleotide sequence: TGTGCCAGCAGCGTAGGTTCTGGCGGGAGCTCCTACGAGCAGTACTTC. This encodes CASSVGSGGSSYEQYF.

The V call is TRBV5-1, the J call TRBJ2-1; the match to TRBD2 covers 8 bases. The better agreement between TRBJ2-7 and the DNA end casts doubt on the J call. The CDR3 totals 15 residues. Germline CDR1 reads SGHRS; CDR2 reads YFSETQ. The CDR3 DNA sequence: TGCGCCAGCAGCAATAGCGGGGCGTCCTACAATGAGCAGTACTTC. Translating it yields CASSNSGASYNEQYF.

The sample holds many counts of this clonotype. The V call is TRBV4-1, the J call TRBJ2-7; D gene unclear. CDR1 MGHRA and CDR2 YSYEKL come from the germline V gene. The V end was cut by 0 bases, the J end by 3 bases, with 6 bases between. CDR3 length: 13 residues. CDR3 sequence (DNA): TGCGCCAGCAGCCAAGATAGCCGCTACGAGCAGTACTTC. Protein: CASSQDSRYEQYF.

This clonotype was seen only a few times. This rearrangement joins TRBV20-1 to TRBJ1-5, with TRBD1 matching over 9 bases. V was pared by 3 bases and J by 5 bases, with 5 bases of the junction left unmatched. CDR1 and CDR2 (germline): DFQATT, SNEGSKA (reference sequence). The CDR3 has 14 residues. The CDR3 region has the DNA TGCAGTGCTAGGGGACAGGGCCCTTATCAGCCCCAGCATTTT. This codes for CSARGQGPYQPQHF.

This clonotype appeared a single time. The rearrangement uses TRBV28 and TRBJ1-1; 7 nucleotides match TRBD1. The length of the CDR3 is 15 residues. Trimming at V came to 4 bases and at J to 3 bases, leaving 8 bases not matched to a gene. Germline values: CDR1 MDHEN, CDR2 SYDVKM. The CDR3 loop is CASSSPRQGHTEAFF. Here the CDR3 DNA reads TGTGCCAGCAGTTCTCCCCGACAGGGACACACTGAAGCTTTCTTT.

This chain joins TRBV12-3 or TRBV12-4 and TRBJ1-5; D gene unclear. The V end lost 3 bases, the J end lost 4 bases, and 16 bases lay between the germline ends. This CDR3 is built from 16 residues. This chain's CDR3 is CASSLEWTVGNQPQHF. The CDR3 nucleotides read TGTGCCAGCAGTTTGGAGTGGACCGTTGGAAATCAGCCCCAGCATTTT.

The chain joins TRBV11-2 to TRBJ2-3; D ambiguous. The CDR3 loop spans 13 amino acids. Germline CDR1 SGHAT, CDR2 FQNNGV. Between the trimmed V and J ends, which lost 2 bases and 7 bases, there was a span of 10 bases. The CDR3 loop reads CASSLSRPNTQYF. As DNA, the CDR3 is TGTGCCAGCAGCTTATCCAGACCGAATACGCAGTATTTT.

V is TRBV10-3 and J is TRBJ2-2, with 10 bases matching TRBD2. Germline trimming cut 5 bases from V and 8 bases from J; bases unmatched to any gene: 14. Germline CDR1 ENHRY, CDR2 SYGVKD. The CDR3 loop spans 17 amino acids. CDR3 DNA sequence: TGTGCCATCAGTTCACCGGGACTAGCGCCCGTTTGGGGGGAGCTGTTTTTT. This codes for CAISSPGLAPVWGELFF.

This clonotype was seen a few times. J is TRBJ2-7 and V is TRBV6-6; 7 bases match TRBD2. The V gene's germline CDR1 is MNHNY and CDR2 SVGAGI (reference sequence). The CDR3 is 15 amino acids. Trimming removed 1 base from V and 0 bases from J; junction bases left unmatched: 3. The CDR3 protein is CASSYYKRGSYEQYF. DNA for the CDR3: TGTGCCAGCAGTTACTATAAGCGGGGCTCCTACGAGCAGTACTTC.

This clonotype was observed a handful of times. The CDR3 loop is CASSGGLPNDEQFF. In DNA, the CDR3 is TGCGCCAGCAGTGGGGGACTCCCCAATGATGAGCAGTTCTTC. The V and J genes are TRBV5-1 and TRBJ2-1; possibly TRBD2 for D (6 bases). The CDR3 has 14 residues. CDR1 SGHRS and CDR2 YFSETQ come from the germline V gene. Trimming left V 5 bases short and J 8 bases short, with 17 bases between.

This clonotype appeared a few times. J is TRBJ2-1 and V is TRBV6-6, with D perhaps TRBD2 (6 bases). Germline loops: CDR1 MNHNY, CDR2 SVGAGI (reference sequence). The length of the CDR3 is 16 residues. Trimming took 4 bases from V and 4 from J, leaving 17 bases between them. The CDR3 here is CASSLSQGEVYNEQFF. The CDR3 coding sequence is TGTGCCAGCAGTTTATCCCAAGGGGAGGTATACAATGAGCAGTTCTTC.

The chain has TRBV5-1 and TRBJ1-4; D is undetermined. Trimming took off 0 bases at V and 4 bases at J, with 10 bases between the two ends. From germline, CDR1 is SGHRS and CDR2 YFSETQ. This CDR3 has 15 amino acids. The CDR3 DNA follows: TGCGCCAGCAGCTTGGTGGGCGGCCGTAATGAAAAACTGTTTTTT. Encoded protein: CASSLVGGRNEKLFF.

This chain links TRBV6-1 with TRBJ2-5; weak D call: TRBD2 (6 bases). The ends were cut back, 4 bases at V and 11 bases at J, with 17 bases in the middle. Germline V lookup: CDR1 MNHNS, CDR2 SASEGT. The CDR3 runs 13 residues. CDR3 nucleotides: TGTGCCAGCAGTGTGCGGGACGTCAATGAGCAGTACTTC. Translating gives CASSVRDVNEQYF.

This clonotype appeared a few times. V is TRBV28 and J is TRBJ2-3; a weak D match, TRBD2 (5 bases). Germline V gene sequence: CDR1 MDHEN, CDR2 SYDVKM. The CDR3 has 17 residues. V was pared by 5 bases and J by 3 bases, with 21 bases between. The CDR3 sequence: CASSDHPKGEGTDTQYF. The CDR3, as DNA: TGTGCCAGCAGTGACCACCCTAAGGGAGAGGGAACAGATACGCAGTATTTT.

The genes are TRBV25-1 and TRBJ1-6; D gene ambiguous. V was cut by 3 bases and J by 6 bases, with 6 bases left in between. This CDR3 comprises 13 residues. Germline assignment: CDR1 MGHDK and CDR2 SYGVNS. CDR3 sequence (DNA): TGTGCCAGCAGTGACAGCGCTAATTCACCCCTCCACTTT. Translation: CASSDSANSPLHF. The full variable domain, completed using reference TRBV25-1 and TRBJ1-6, is EADIYQTPRYLVIGTGKKITLECSQTMGHDKMYWYQQDPGMELHLIHYSYGVNSTEKGDLSSESTVSRIRTEHFPLTLESARPSHTSQYLCASSDSANSPLHFGNGTRLTVT.

This clonotype was counted a few times. The gene calls are TRBV5-1 and TRBJ2-1; a weak D match, TRBD1 (7 bases). Per germline, CDR1 SGHRS and CDR2 YFSETQ. V gave up 4 bases and J gave up 0 bases, with 20 bases separating them. The CDR3 covers 18 residues. For the CDR3, the DNA is TGCGCCAGCAGCACCACCAGGAGGGGACAGAGCTCCTACAATGAGCAGTTCTTC. The encoded protein is CASSTTRRGQSSYNEQFF.

In its sample, this clonotype was seen a few times. The J gene is TRBJ1-2, the V gene TRBV20-1; TRBD1 might be the D (6 bases). This CDR3 region has 12 residues. CDR1 and CDR2 from the germline V gene are DFQATT and SNEGSKA (reference sequence). V was pared by 6 bases and J by 2 bases, with 10 bases between. The DNA of the CDR3 is TGCAGTGCAGCAGGACAGAACTATGGCTACACCTTC. Its translation is CSAAGQNYGYTF.

The chain couples TRBV20-1 to TRBJ1-5; tentatively, D is TRBD1 (5 bases). Germline V CDR1 and CDR2: DFQATT, SNEGSKA (reference sequence). The CDR3 has 14 residues. V dropped 3 bases and J dropped 3 bases, with 12 bases sitting between them. The CDR3 sequence is CSARAGSVNQPQHF. The CDR3 coding sequence is TGCAGTGCTAGGGCAGGGAGCGTCAATCAGCCCCAGCATTTT.